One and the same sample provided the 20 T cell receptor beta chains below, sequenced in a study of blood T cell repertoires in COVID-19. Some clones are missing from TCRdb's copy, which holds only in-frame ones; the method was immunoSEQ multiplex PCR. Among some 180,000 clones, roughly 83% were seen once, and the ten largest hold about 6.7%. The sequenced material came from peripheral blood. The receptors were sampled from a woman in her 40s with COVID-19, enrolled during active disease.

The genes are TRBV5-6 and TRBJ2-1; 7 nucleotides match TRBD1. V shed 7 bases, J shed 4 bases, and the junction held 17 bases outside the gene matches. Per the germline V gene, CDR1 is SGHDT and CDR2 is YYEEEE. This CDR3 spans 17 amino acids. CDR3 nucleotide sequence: TGTGCCAGCTCGGCCAGAGATAGGACAGGACCTTACAATGAGCAGTTCTTC. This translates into CASSARDRTGPYNEQFF. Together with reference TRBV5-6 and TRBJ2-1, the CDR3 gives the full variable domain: DAGVTQSPTHLIKTRGQQVTLRCSPKSGHDTVSWYQQALGQGPQFIFQYYEEEERQRGNFPDRFSGHQFPNYSSELNVNALLLGDSALYLCASSARDRTGPYNEQFFGPGTRLTVL.

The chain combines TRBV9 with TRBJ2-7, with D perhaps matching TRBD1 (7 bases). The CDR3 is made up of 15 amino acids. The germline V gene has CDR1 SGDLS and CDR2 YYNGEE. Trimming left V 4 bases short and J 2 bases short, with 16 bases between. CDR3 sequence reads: CASSPSGGNTYEQYF. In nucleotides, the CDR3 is TGTGCCAGCAGCCCCTCAGGGGGGAATACCTACGAGCAGTACTTC.

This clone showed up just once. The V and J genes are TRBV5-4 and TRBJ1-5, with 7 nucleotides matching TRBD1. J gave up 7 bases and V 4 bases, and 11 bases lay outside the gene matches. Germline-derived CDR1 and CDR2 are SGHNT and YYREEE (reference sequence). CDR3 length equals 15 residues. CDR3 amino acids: CASSARGLSYQPQHF. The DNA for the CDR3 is TGTGCCAGCAGCGCCAGGGGGTTAAGTTACCAGCCCCAGCATTTT.

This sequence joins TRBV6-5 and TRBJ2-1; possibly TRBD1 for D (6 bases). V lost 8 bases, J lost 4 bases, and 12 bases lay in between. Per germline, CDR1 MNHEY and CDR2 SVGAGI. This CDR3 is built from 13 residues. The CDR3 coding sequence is TGTGCCAGCTTTGAGGACAGATACAATGAGCAGTTCTTC. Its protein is CASFEDRYNEQFF.

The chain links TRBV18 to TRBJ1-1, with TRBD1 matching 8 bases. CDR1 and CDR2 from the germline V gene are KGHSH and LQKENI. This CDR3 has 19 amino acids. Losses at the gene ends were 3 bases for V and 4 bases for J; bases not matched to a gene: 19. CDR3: CASSPLGGGRIQGVTEAFF. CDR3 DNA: TGTGCCAGCTCACCCCTTGGGGGGGGAAGGATACAGGGGGTCACTGAAGCTTTCTTT.

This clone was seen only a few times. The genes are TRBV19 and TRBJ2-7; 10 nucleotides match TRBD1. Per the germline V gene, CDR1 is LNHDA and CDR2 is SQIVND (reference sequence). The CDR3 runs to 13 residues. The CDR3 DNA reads TGTCGACAGCCGGGACAGGGGTTCTACGAGCAGTACTTC. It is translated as CRQPGQGFYEQYF.

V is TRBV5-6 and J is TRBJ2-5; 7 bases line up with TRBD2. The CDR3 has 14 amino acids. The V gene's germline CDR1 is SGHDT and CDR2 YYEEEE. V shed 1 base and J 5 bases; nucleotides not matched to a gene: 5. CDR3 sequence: CASSLWRGGETQYF. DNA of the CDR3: TGTGCCAGCAGCTTGTGGCGGGGAGGGGAGACCCAGTACTTC.

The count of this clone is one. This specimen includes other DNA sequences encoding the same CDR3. The CDR3 protein is CASSLTGTEAFF. CDR3 DNA sequence: TGCGCCAGCAGCTTGACAGGAACCGAAGCTTTCTTT. The genes are TRBV5-1 and TRBJ1-1; D is perhaps TRBD1 (5 bases). Germline values: CDR1 SGHRS, CDR2 YFSETQ. The CDR3 is 12 amino acids. The V end lost 1 base, the J end lost 8 bases, and 9 bases lay between the germline ends.

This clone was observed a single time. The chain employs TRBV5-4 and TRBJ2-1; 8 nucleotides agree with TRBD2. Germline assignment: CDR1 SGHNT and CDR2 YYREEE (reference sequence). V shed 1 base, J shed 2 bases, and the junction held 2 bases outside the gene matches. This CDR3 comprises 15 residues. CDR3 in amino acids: CASSLSGGTYNEQFF. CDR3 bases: TGTGCCAGCAGCTTGAGCGGGGGAACCTACAATGAGCAGTTCTTC.

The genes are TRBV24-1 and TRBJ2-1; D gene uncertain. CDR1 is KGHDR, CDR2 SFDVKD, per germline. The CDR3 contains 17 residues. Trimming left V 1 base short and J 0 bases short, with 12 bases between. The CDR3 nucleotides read TGTGCCACCAGTGATTTTTATTCGGGTATCTCCTACAATGAGCAGTTCTTC. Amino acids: CATSDFYSGISYNEQFF.

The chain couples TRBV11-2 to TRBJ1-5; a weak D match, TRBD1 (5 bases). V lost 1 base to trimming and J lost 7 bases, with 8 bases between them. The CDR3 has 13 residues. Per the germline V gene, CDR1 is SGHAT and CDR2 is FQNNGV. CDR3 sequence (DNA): TGTGCCAGCAGCTTAGGTCGGGGGCAGCCCCAGCATTTT. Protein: CASSLGRGQPQHF.

CDR3 sequence reads: CASSYFEGAGSPLHF. CDR3 coding DNA: TGTGCCAGCAGTTATTTCGAGGGGGCTGGGTCACCCCTCCACTTT. The rearrangement uses TRBV6-6 and TRBJ1-6; 7 bases map to TRBD1. The trim removed 3 bases at V and 10 bases at J, leaving 9 bases unmatched. The germline V gene encodes CDR1 MNHNY and CDR2 SVGAGI (reference sequence). This CDR3 spans 15 amino acids.

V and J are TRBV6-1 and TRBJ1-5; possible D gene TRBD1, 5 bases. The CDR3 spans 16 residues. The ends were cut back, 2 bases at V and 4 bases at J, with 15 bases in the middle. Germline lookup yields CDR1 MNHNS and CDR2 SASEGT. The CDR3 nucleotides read TGTGCCAGCAGTGAAAAGGGGAGGACATCTAATCAGCCCCAGCATTTT. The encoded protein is CASSEKGRTSNQPQHF.

CDR3 region: CASSLAVSQPQHF. Here the CDR3 DNA reads TGTGCCAGCAGCTTAGCCGTCAGTCAGCCCCAGCATTTT. The genes are TRBV7-2 and TRBJ1-5; the D is unclear. Germline V CDR1 and CDR2: SGHTA, FQGNSA. There are 13 residues in the CDR3. V was pared by 0 bases and J by 6 bases, with 6 bases between. Full variable domain (outside the CDR3, taken from reference TRBV7-2 and TRBJ1-5): GAGVSQSPSNKVTEKGKDVELRCDPISGHTALYWYRQSLGQGLEFLIYFQGNSAPDKSGLPSDRFSAERTGGSVSTLTIQRTQQEDSAVYLCASSLAVSQPQHFGDGTRLSIL.

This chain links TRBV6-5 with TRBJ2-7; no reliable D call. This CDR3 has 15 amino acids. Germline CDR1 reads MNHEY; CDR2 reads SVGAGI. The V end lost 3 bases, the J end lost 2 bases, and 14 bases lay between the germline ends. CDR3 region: CASSYGPQAPYEQYF. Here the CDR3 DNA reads TGTGCCAGCAGTTATGGGCCCCAGGCGCCCTACGAGCAGTACTTC.

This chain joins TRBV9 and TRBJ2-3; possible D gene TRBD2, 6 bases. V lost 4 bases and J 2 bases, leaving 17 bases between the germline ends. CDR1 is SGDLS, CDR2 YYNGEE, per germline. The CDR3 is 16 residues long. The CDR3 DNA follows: TGTGCCAGCAGCCAGGACGTTAGCGGCATCACAGATACGCAGTATTTT. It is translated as CASSQDVSGITDTQYF.

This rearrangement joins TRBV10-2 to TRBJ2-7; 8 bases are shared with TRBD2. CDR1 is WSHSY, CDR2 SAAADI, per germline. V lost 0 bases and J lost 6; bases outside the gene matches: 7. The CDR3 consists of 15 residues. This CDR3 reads CASSESVGLAREQYF. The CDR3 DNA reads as TGCGCCAGCAGTGAGTCGGTTGGACTAGCTCGCGAGCAGTACTTC.

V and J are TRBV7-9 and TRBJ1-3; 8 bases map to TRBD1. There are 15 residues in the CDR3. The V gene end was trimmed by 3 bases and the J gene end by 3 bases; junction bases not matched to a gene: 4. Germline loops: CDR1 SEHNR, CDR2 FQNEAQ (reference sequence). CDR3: CASSFSTGDGNTIYF. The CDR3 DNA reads TGTGCCAGCAGCTTCTCGACAGGGGATGGAAACACCATATATTTT.

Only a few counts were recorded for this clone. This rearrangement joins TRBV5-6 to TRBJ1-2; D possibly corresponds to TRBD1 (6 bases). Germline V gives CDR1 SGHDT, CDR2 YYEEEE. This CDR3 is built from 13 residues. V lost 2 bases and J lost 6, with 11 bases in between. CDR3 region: CASSLAGVHGYTF. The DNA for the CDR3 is TGTGCCAGCAGCTTAGCAGGGGTCCATGGCTACACCTTC.

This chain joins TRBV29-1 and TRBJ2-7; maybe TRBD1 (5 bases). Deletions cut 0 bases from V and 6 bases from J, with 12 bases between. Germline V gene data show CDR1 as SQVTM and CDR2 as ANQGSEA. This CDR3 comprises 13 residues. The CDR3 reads CSVEERFQGEQYF. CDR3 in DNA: TGCAGCGTTGAAGAGAGGTTTCAGGGCGAGCAGTACTTC.